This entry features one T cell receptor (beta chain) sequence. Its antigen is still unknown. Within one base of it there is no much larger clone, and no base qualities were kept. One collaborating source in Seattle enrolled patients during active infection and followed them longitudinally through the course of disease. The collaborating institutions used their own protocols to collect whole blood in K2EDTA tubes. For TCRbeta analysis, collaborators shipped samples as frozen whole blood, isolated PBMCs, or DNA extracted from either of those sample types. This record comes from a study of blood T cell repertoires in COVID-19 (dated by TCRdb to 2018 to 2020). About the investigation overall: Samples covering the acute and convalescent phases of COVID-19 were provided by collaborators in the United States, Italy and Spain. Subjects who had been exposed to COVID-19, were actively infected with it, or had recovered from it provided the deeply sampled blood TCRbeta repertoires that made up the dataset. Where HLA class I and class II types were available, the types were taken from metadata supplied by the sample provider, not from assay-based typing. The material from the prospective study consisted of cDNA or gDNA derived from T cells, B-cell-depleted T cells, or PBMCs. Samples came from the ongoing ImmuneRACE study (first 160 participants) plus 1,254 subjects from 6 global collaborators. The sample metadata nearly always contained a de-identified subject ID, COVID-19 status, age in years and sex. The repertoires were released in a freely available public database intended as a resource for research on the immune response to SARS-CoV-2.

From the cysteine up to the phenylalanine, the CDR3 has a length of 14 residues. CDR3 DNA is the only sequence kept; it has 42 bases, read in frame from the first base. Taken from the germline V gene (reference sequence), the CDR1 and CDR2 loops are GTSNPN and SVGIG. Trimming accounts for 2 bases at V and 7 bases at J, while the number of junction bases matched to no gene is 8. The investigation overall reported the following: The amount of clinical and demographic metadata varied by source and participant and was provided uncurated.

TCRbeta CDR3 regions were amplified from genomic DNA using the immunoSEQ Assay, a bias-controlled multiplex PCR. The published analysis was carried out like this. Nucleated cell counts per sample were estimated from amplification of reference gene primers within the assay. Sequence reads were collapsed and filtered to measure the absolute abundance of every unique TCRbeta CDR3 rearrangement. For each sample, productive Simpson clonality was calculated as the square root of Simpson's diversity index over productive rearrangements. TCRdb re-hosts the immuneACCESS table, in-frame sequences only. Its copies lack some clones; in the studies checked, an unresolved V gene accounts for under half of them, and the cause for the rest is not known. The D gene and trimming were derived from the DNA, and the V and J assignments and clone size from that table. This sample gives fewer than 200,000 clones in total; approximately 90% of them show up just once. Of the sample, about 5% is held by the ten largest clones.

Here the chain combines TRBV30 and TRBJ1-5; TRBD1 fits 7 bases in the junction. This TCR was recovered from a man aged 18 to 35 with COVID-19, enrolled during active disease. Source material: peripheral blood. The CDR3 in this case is CAWSSGTVGQPQHF. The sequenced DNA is TGTGCCTGGAGTTCCGGGACAGTAGGACAGCCCCAGCATTTT.